The 8 T cell receptor beta chains below were found in one sample sequenced in a study of T-cell memory formation after mild COVID-19. TCRdb re-analysed the 5' RACE reads in MiXCR, keeping a single row per CDR3 protein. The sample records about 190,000 distinct CDR3 sequences, around 21% being singletons. Sequences were obtained from PBMCs or a T cell subset sorted from them (not recorded which). The receptors were gathered from an adult woman who had mild COVID-19 (a few samples of this study predate the infection). Cell type and time point are not known.

This clonotype was observed a single time. The chain carries TRBV24-1 and TRBJ2-7; D tentatively fits TRBD1 or TRBD2 (5 bases each). The CDR3 consists of 14 residues. Germline V gene lookup returns CDR1 KGHDR and CDR2 SFDVKD. The V and J ends lost 4 bases and 5 bases respectively, with 14 bases between them. The CDR3, as DNA: TGTGCCACCAGTGACTCGGGGACCTTGGACGAGCAGTACTTC. This sequence encodes CATSDSGTLDEQYF.

The CDR3 DNA reads TGTGCCACCAGTGATTCGCTTGGCTACACCTTC. Its translation: CATSDSLGYTF. The chain links TRBV24-1 to TRBJ1-2; D is uncertain. CDR1 and CDR2 (germline): KGHDR, SFDVKD. Trimming took off 2 bases at V and 7 bases at J, with 4 bases between the two ends. CDR3 length: 11 amino acids.

This clonotype was seen repeatedly, ten times or more. The rearrangement links TRBV20-1 to TRBJ2-7, with 8 bases matching TRBD2. The CDR3 consists of 18 residues. Germline trimming cut 3 bases from V and 0 bases from J; bases unmatched to any gene: 16. Per the germline V gene, CDR1 is DFQATT and CDR2 is SNEGSKA (reference sequence). CDR3 region: CSARGGEAGVPSSYEQYF. The CDR3 coding sequence is TGCAGTGCTAGGGGCGGAGAAGCGGGAGTACCGAGCTCCTACGAGCAGTACTTC.

The chain links TRBV12-3 or TRBV12-4 to TRBJ2-3; D is perhaps TRBD1 (6 bases). V was pared by 4 bases and J by 1 base, with 6 bases between. CDR3 length equals 13 residues. CDR3 DNA: TGTGCCAGCAGTTGGACAGGCACAGATACGCAGTATTTT. The encoded protein is CASSWTGTDTQYF.

This chain connects TRBV2 to TRBJ1-5; D is uncertain. Trimming removed 8 bases at V and 5 bases at J, with 19 bases between. The CDR3 spans 15 residues. Germline CDR1 is SNHLY and CDR2 is FYNNEI. The CDR3 DNA follows: TGTGCCAGCGGGCCTTTACGGAGGTGGGATCAGCCCCAGCATTTT. This gives the protein CASGPLRRWDQPQHF.

The V and J genes are TRBV30 and TRBJ2-7; D call uncertain. This CDR3 has 11 residues. Looked up from germline, CDR1 is GTSNPN and CDR2 is SVGIG (reference sequence). V lost 7 bases to trimming and J lost 1 base, with 8 bases between them. The chain's CDR3 is CASSWSYEQYF. The CDR3 nucleotides read TGTGCCTCCTCATGGTCCTACGAGCAGTACTTC.

The chain's CDR3 is CASIRPGLADHLRDTDTQYF. The CDR3 DNA is TGTGCCAGCATCCGACCGGGACTAGCGGACCACCTTCGCGACACAGATACGCAGTATTTT. The gene calls are TRBV7-9 and TRBJ2-3; TRBD2 matches at 11 bases. Germline V gives CDR1 SEHNR, CDR2 FQNEAQ (reference sequence). V lost 7 bases and J lost 2; bases outside the gene matches: 20. This CDR3 has 20 amino acids.

This chain uses TRBV9 with TRBJ2-7; TRBD1 agrees at 10 bases. Germline V CDR1 and CDR2: SGDLS, YYNGEE. The CDR3 loop spans 16 amino acids. V lost 4 bases, J lost 4 bases, and 11 bases stayed unmatched. The CDR3 region has the DNA TGTGCCAGCAGCCCCCCGGGAGGGACAGGGGCGTACGAGCAGTACTTC. Translated: CASSPPGGTGAYEQYF.